This TCR beta chain was found in a study of CD8 T cells in Susac syndrome. General study results and limits: That the number of individuals in its TCR sequencing and HLA analysis was relatively small was acknowledged by the study.

Per germline, CDR1 SEHNR and CDR2 FQNEAQ (reference sequence). The CDR3 totals 16 residues. The V and J ends lost 6 bases and 2 bases, in that order; junction bases with no gene match: 9. Sequencing of TCR beta drew on CD8+ and CD4+ T cells from blood. Matched for age and sex, the controls were healthy donors. RNA totalling roughly 0.45 to 1 ug underwent reverse transcription with random hexamers. Amplification of the TCR beta CDR3 was carried out by immunoSEQ multiplex PCR, which spanned a total of 54 Vbeta and 13 Jbeta segments. A single record per CDR3 protein comes from TCRdb applying MiXCR to the immunoSEQ multiplex PCR reads. The sample records around 190,000 distinct CDR3 sequences, over 85% being singletons. Worth noting for this clonotype: Its antigen is currently unknown.

The J gene is TRBJ2-2, the V gene TRBV7-9; 7 bases fit TRBD2. Sequenced sample: CD4+ T cells from PBMCs. The clonotype comes from a human donor in good health. Here the CDR3 DNA reads TGTGCCAGCAGGTCAGGGCCTAGCGGCAACACCGGGGAGCTGTTTTTT. This translates into CASRSGPSGNTGELFF.